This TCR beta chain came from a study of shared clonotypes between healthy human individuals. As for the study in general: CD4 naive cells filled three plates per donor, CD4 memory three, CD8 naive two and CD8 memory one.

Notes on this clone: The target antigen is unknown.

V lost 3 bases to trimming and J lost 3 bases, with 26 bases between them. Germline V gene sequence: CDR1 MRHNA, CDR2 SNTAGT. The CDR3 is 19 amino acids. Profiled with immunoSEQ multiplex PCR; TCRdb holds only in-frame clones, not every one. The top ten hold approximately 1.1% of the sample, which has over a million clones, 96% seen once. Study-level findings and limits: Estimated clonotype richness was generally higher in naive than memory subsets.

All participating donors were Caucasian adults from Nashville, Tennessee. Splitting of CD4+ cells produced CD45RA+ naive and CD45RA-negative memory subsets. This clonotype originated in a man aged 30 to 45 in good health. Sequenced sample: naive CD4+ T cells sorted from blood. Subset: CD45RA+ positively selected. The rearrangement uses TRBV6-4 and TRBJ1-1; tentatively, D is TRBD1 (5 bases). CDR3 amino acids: CASSEMLVRQGEGHTEAFF. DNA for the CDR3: TGTGCCAGCAGTGAAATGTTGGTGAGGCAGGGCGAGGGACACACTGAAGCTTTCTTT.